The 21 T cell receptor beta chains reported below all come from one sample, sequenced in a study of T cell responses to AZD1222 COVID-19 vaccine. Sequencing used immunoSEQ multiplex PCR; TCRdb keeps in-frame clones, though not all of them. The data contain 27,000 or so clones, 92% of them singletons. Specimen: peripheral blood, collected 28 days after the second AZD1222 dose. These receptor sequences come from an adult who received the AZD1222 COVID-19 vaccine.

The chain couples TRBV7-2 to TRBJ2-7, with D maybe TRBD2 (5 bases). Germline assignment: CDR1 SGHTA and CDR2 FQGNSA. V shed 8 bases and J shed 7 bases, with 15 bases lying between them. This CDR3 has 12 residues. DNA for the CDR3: TGTGCCAGCTGGGTAGCCTCGGGGGAGCAGTACTTC. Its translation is CASWVASGEQYF.

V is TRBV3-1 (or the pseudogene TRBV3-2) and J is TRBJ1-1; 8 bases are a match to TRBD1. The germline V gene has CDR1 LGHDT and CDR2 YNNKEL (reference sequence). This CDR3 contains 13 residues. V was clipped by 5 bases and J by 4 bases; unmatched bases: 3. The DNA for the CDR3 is TGTGCCAGCAGCGTTGACAGGGGCACTGAAGCTTTCTTT. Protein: CASSVDRGTEAFF.

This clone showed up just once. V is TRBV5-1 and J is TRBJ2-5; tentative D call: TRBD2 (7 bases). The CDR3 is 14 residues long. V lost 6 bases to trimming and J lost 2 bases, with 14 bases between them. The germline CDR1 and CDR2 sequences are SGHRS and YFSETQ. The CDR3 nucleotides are TGCGCCAGCACCCAAGGGGGGGGACAAGAGACCCAGTACTTC. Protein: CASTQGGGQETQYF.

The CDR3 nucleotides read TGTGCCAGCAGCCTGGGTTGGGTACGCGGGGGGAATCAGCCCCAGCATTTT. Translated, it gives CASSLGWVRGGNQPQHF. This chain uses TRBV3-1 (or the pseudogene TRBV3-2) with TRBJ1-5; D possibly corresponds to TRBD1 (5 bases). The germline V gene encodes CDR1 LGHDT and CDR2 YNNKEL (reference sequence). With 4 bases removed from V and 4 bases from J, the gap between germline ends came to 20 bases. CDR3 length: 17 residues.

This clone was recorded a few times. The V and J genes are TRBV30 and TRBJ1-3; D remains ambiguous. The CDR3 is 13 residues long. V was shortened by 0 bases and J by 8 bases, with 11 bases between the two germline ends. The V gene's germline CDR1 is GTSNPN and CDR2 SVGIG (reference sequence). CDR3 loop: CAWSVRVEDTIYF. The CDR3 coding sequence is TGTGCCTGGAGTGTACGTGTGGAGGACACCATATATTTT.

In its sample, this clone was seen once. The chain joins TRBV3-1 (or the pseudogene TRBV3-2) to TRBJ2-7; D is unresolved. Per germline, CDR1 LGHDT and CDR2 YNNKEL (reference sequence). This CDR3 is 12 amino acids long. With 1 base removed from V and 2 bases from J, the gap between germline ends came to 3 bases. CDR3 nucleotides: TGTGCCAGCAGCCAAGCAACCTACGAGCAGTACTTC. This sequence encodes CASSQATYEQYF.

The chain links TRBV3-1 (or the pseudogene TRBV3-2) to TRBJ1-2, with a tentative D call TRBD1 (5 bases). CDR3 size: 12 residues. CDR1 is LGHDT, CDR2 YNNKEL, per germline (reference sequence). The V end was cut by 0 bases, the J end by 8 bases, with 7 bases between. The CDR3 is CASSQERGGYTF. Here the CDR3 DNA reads TGTGCCAGCAGCCAAGAAAGGGGCGGCTACACCTTC.

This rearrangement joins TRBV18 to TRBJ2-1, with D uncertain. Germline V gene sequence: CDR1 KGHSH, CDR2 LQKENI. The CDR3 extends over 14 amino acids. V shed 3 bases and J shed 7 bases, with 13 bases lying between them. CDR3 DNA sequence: TGTGCCAGCTCACCCTTCGGGCCGCCAAATGAGCAGTTCTTC. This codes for CASSPFGPPNEQFF.

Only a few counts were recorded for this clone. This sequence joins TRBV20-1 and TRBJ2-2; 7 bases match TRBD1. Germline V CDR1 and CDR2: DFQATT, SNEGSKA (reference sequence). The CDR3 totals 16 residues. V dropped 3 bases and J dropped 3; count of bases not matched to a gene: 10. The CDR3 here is CSASDADRPHTGELFF. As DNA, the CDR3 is TGCAGTGCTAGTGATGCGGACAGGCCCCACACCGGGGAGCTGTTTTTT.

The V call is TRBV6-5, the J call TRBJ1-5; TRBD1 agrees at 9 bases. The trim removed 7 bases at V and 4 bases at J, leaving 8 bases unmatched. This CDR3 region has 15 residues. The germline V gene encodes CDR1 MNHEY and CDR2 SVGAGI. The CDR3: CASTRDRARNQPQHF. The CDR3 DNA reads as TGTGCCAGCACCCGGGACAGGGCGCGGAATCAGCCCCAGCATTTT.

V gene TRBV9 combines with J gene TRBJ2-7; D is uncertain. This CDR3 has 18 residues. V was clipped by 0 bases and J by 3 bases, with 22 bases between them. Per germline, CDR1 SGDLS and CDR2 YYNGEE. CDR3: CASSVVGNCTLGRYEQYF. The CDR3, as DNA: TGTGCCAGCAGCGTAGTGGGTAATTGCACTCTAGGTCGCTACGAGCAGTACTTC.

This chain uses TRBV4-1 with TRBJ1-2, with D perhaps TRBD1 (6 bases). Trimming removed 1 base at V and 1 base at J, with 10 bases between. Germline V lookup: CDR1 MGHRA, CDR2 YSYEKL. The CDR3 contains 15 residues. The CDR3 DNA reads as TGCGCCAGCAGCCAAGTGACAGGTTTTAACTATGGCTACACCTTC. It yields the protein CASSQVTGFNYGYTF.

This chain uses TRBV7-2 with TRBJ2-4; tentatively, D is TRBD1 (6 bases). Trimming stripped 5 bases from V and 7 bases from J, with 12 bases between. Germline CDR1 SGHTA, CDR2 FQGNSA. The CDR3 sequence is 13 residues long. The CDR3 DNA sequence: TGTGCCAGCAGCGTGGCGAGGGGGAACATTCAGTACTTC. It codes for CASSVARGNIQYF. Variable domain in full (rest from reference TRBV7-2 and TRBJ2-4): GAGVSQSPSNKVTEKGKDVELRCDPISGHTALYWYRQSLGQGLEFLIYFQGNSAPDKSGLPSDRFSAERTGGSVSTLTIQRTQQEDSAVYLCASSVARGNIQYFGAGTRLSVL.

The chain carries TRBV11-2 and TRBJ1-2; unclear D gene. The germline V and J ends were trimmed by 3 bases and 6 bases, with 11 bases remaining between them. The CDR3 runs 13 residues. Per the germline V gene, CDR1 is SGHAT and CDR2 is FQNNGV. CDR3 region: CASSFRQVHGYTF. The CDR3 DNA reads TGTGCCAGCAGCTTCCGGCAGGTGCATGGCTACACCTTC. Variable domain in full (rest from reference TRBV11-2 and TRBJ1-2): EAGVAQSPRYKIIEKRQSVAFWCNPISGHATLYWYQQILGQGPKLLIQFQNNGVVDDSQLPKDRFSAERLKGVDSTLKIQPAKLEDSAVYLCASSFRQVHGYTFGSGTRLTVV.

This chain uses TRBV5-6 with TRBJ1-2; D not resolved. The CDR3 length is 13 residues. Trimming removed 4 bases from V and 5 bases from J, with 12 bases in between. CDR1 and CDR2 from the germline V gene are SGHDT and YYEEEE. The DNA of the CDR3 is TGTGCCAGCAGCCCCCTATCGGGATATGGCTACACCTTC. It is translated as CASSPLSGYGYTF.

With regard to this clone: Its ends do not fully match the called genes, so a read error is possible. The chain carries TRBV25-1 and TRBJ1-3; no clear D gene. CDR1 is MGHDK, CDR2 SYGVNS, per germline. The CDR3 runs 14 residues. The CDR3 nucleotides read TGTGCCAGCAGTGCAGTCAACTCTGGCAACACCATATATTTT. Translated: CASSAVNSGNTIYF.

The CDR3 is CASSSGTQRGTQYF. The DNA for the CDR3 is TGTGCCAGCAGCTCGGGGACTCAAAGGGGGACCCAGTACTTC. The chain is built from TRBV28 and TRBJ2-5, with D maybe TRBD2 (6 bases). The V end was cut by 6 bases, the J end by 7 bases, with 18 bases between. Germline V gene data show CDR1 as MDHEN and CDR2 as SYDVKM. The CDR3 runs to 14 residues.

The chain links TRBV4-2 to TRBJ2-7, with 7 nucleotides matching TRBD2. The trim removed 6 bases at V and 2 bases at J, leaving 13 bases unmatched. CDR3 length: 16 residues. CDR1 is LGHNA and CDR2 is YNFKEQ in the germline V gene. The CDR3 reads CASRTDTGLQTYEQYF. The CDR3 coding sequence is TGTGCCAGCAGAACCGATACGGGACTACAAACCTACGAGCAGTACTTC.

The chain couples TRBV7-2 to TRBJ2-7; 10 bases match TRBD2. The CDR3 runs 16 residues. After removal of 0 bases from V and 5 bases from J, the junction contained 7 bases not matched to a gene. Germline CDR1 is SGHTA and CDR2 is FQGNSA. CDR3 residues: CASSLAPAGGRNEQYF. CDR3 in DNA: TGTGCCAGCAGCTTAGCCCCAGCGGGAGGGCGAAACGAGCAGTACTTC.

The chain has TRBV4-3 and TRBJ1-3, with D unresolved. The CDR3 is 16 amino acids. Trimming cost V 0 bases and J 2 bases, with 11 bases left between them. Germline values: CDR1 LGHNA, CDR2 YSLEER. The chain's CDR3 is CASSQDFIFTGNTIYF. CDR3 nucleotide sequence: TGCGCCAGCAGCCAAGATTTCATTTTCACTGGAAACACCATATATTTT.

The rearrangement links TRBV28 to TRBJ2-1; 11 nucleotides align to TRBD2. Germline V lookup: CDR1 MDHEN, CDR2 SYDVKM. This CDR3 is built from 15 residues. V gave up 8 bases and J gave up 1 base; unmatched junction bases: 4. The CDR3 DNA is TGTGCCAGCGGACTAGCGGGCGTTTCCTACAATGAGCAGTTCTTC. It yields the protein CASGLAGVSYNEQFF.